The present T cell receptor beta chain was sequenced within a study of molecular identifiers for immune sequencing clone quantification. At least ten counts were recorded for this clonotype. MiXCR, run by TCRdb on the PCR reads, gives a single entry per CDR3 protein. The sample consists of 350,000 or so distinct CDR3 sequences, 20% to 25% of them appearing once. The sequencing input was naive CD8+ T cells from blood, with Jurkat cell RNA spiked in. The subset here: FACS-sorted CD8+CD4-CCR7+CD45RA+ naive T cells. The sequence came from a human donor in good health. Some libraries in this study had Jurkat cell RNA spiked in.

The CDR3 loop is CASSLVVRWVEQYF. As DNA, the CDR3 is TGTGCCAGCAGCTTGGTGGTACGCTGGGTAGAGCAGTACTTC. The chain combines TRBV5-5 with TRBJ2-7; D uncertain. V was pared by 0 bases and J by 7 bases, with 14 bases between. The CDR3 is made up of 14 amino acids. The germline CDR1 and CDR2 sequences are SGHKS and YYEKEE (reference sequence).